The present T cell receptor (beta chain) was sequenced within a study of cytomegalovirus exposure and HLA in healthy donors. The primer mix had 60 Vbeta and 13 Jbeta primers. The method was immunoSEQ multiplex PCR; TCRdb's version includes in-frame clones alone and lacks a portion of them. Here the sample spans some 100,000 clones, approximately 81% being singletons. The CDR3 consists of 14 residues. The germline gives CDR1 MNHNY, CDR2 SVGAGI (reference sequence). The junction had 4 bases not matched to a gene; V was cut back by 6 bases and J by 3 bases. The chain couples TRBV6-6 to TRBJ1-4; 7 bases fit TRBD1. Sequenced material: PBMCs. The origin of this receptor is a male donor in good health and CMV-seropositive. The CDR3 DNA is TGTGCCAGCAGCCGCGGGACAGCTAATGAAAAACTGTTTTTT. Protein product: CASSRGTANEKLFF.